A selection of T cell receptor beta chains follows, all from one sample in a study of human T cells and chemical hapten exposure. TCRdb re-derived calls from the RACE reads in MiXCR, one entry per CDR3 protein. The table records some 150,000 distinct CDR3 sequences, 10% to 15% of them present only once. The material sequenced was whole blood, taken in connection with sensitization to the hapten diphenylcyclopropenone (DPC). The receptors here all came from a woman between 45 and 60 years old with alopecia areata. Some clones in this sample may be carry-over from other donors' samples. Each CDR3 is given with its conserved first and last residue. Each record gives: J gene, clone size, D gene, V gene, CDR3 DNA, CDR3 protein. A D gene is named only where the DNA matches it firmly. Clone size appears in some rows only: once, few, many, or a class for an expanded clone.

TRBJ2-1	few	.	TRBV20-1	TGCAGTGGTACCTACAATGAGCAGTTCTTC	CSGTYNEQFF
TRBJ2-5	few	.	TRBV4-3	TGCGCCAGCAGCCAAGTGAGCAGGGGAGAGACCCAGTACTTC	CASSQVSRGETQYF
TRBJ1-6	few	.	TRBV6-1	TGTGCCAGCAGTTGGGTGACAGAGAATTCACCCCTCCACTTT	CASSWVTENSPLHF
TRBJ1-1	many	.	TRBV30	TGTGCCTGGAGGGGGGGAACTGAAGCTTTCTTT	CAWRGGTEAFF
TRBJ2-7	many	.	TRBV28	TGTGCCAGCAGTTTGGCTAGCCCCTACGAGCAGTACTTC	CASSLASPYEQYF
TRBJ2-7	few	.	TRBV18	TGTGCCAGCTCACCCCCGTGGAGCGTAGGGGACTACGAGCAGTACTTC	CASSPPWSVGDYEQYF
TRBJ2-7	.	.	TRBV20-1	TGCAGTGCCAGACTAAATCTAGGCCGACCCTACGAGCAGTACTTC	CSARLNLGRPYEQYF
TRBJ2-3	few	.	TRBV10-3	TGTGCCATCAGCGAGGGACGCGGCACAGATACGCAGTATTTT	CAISEGRGTDTQYF
TRBJ1-1	many	.	TRBV11-3	TGTGCCAGCAGCTCCCCGGGGTGGGACACTGAAGCTTTCTTT	CASSSPGWDTEAFF
TRBJ2-1	many	.	TRBV7-2	TGTGCCAGCAGCTTGGCAGCGGGCCCCAATGAGCAGTTCTTC	CASSLAAGPNEQFF
TRBJ2-2	.	TRBD1	TRBV20-1	TGCAGTGCTAGAGGAACCAGGGGGCTTGACACCGGGGAGCTGTTTTTT	CSARGTRGLDTGELFF
TRBJ1-3	.	.	TRBV20-1	TGCAGTGCTCCCCTTGGAAACACCATATATTTT	CSAPLGNTIYF
TRBJ2-7	.	TRBD2	TRBV20-1	TGCAGTGCTTTCGGGACTAGCGGCTACGAGCAGTACTTC	CSAFGTSGYEQYF
TRBJ1-2	many	TRBD1	TRBV28	TGTGCCAGCAGATGGTCAGGGGGACCTAACTATGGCTACACCTTC	CASRWSGGPNYGYTF
TRBJ2-1	.	TRBD1	TRBV6-6	TGTGCCAGCAGTTACGGAACCGGGACAGGGCCCGATGTGCAGTTCTTC	CASSYGTGTGPDVQFF
TRBJ2-1	few	.	TRBV5-4	TGTGCCAGCAAACGCGGGACTCTCGACTACAATGAGCAGTTCTTC	CASKRGTLDYNEQFF
TRBJ1-2	.	TRBD1	TRBV27	TGTGCCAGCAGTTTACAGGGGGGATATGGCCACACCTTC	CASSLQGGYGHTF
TRBJ2-3	.	.	TRBV2	TGTGCCAGCAGTGCCCCCCTGGATACGCAGTATTTT	CASSAPLDTQYF
TRBJ2-3	many	.	TRBV7-9	TGTGCCAGCAGCTTCCGAAGGGGACTCACAGATACGCAGTATTTT	CASSFRRGLTDTQYF
TRBJ1-2	.	TRBD1	TRBV12-5	TGTGCTAGTGGTGTTGGACAGGGCCGGGGGAACTATGGCTACACCTTC	CASGVGQGRGNYGYTF
TRBJ2-3	few	.	TRBV5-1	TGCGCCAGCAGCTTGTGGGGGGCAGATACGCAGTATTTT	CASSLWGADTQYF
TRBJ1-3	many	.	TRBV7-2	TGTGCCAGCAGCTCAAGGGGAGTCTTGGACTACACCATATATTTT	CASSSRGVLDYTIYF
TRBJ1-1	few	.	TRBV5-1	TGCGCCAGCAGCTCACAACAGGGTACTGAAGCTTTCTTT	CASSSQQGTEAFF
TRBJ1-5	.	.	TRBV7-9	TGTGCCAGCAGCTTAGGAGAAAGCAATCAGCCCCAGCATTTT	CASSLGESNQPQHF
TRBJ2-2	.	.	TRBV29-1	TGCAGCGTTGATTGGGGAAACACCGGGGAGCTGTTTTTT	CSVDWGNTGELFF
TRBJ1-1	few	.	TRBV6-5	TGTGCCAGCAGTTCCGGACAGAGGAAGACTGAAGCTTTCTTT	CASSSGQRKTEAFF
TRBJ2-1	few	TRBD2	TRBV4-3	TGCGCCAGCAGCCTGGGACTAGCGGGATCCAATGAGCAGTTCTTC	CASSLGLAGSNEQFF
TRBJ2-2	few	TRBD2	TRBV28	TGTGCCAGCAGTTTTAGTCTGGGACTAACCGGGGAGCTGTTTTTT	CASSFSLGLTGELFF
TRBJ2-1	.	TRBD2	TRBV6-5	TGTGCCAGCAGTACTAGCGGTAGCTATGATGAGCAGTTCTTC	CASSTSGSYDEQFF
TRBJ1-5	.	.	TRBV7-6	TGTGCCAGCAGCCTCAGTTATAATCAGCCCCAGCATTTT	CASSLSYNQPQHF